The clone carrying this T cell receptor (beta chain) was seen only once. Its antigen is unidentified. The entry originates in a study of OX40 agonist ivuxolimab in advanced cancers. For the study at large: Those enrolled were 82.7% male, with a mean age of 60 years and ages from roughly 20 to 85.

Germline CDR1 SGHDT, CDR2 YYEEEE. Trimming took 4 bases from V and 10 from J, leaving 11 bases between them. The CDR3 loop spans 12 amino acids. On cycle 4 day 1 and cycle 7 day 1, as well as at baseline, blood was sampled. Here immunoSEQ multiplex PCR was the method, and the copy in TCRdb shows in-frame clones only, minus some. The table shows some 19,000 clones, with approximately 88% occurring only once. Study-level points and caveats: A proportion of nonresponders additionally exhibited low normalized T-cell clonal expansion.

This chain links TRBV5-6 with TRBJ1-4, with D maybe TRBD1 (5 bases). The TCR sequence derives from an adult with an advanced solid tumor such as melanoma, head and neck, liver or kidney cancer. Material: CD4+ or CD8+ T cells sorted from blood, obtained in a trial of the OX40 agonist ivuxolimab. CDR3 DNA: TGTGCCAGCAGCCCCGTCGGGGGAAAACTGTTTTTT. As protein: CASSPVGGKLFF.